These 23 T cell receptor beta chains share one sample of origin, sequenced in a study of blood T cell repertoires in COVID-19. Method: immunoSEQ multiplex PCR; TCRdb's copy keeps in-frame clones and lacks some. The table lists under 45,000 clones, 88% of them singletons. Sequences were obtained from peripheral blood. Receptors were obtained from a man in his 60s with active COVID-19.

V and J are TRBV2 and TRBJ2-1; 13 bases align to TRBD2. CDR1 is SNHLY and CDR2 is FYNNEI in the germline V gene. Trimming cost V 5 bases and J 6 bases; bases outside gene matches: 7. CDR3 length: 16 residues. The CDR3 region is CASSTSGRAGSNEQFF. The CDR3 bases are TGTGCCAGCAGTACTAGCGGGAGGGCCGGGAGCAATGAGCAGTTCTTC.

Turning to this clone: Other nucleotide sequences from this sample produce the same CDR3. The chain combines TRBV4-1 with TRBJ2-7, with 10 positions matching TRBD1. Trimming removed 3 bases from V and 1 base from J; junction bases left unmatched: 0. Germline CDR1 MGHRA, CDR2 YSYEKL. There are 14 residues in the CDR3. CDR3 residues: CASSQGQGSYEQYF. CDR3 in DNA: TGCGCCAGCAGCCAGGGACAGGGGTCCTACGAGCAGTACTTC.

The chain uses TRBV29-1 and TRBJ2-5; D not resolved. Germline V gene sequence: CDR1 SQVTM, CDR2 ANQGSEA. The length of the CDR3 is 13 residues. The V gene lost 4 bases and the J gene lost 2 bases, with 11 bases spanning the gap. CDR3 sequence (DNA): TGCAGCGTTGTGCAGAGGTGGCAAGAGACCCAGTACTTC. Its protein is CSVVQRWQETQYF.

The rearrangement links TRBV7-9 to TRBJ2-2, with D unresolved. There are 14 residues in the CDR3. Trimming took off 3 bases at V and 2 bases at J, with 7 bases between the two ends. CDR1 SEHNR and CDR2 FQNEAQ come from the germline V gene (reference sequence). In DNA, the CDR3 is TGTGCCAGCAGCTTGGCTCCAAACACCGGGGAGCTGTTTTTT. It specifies CASSLAPNTGELFF. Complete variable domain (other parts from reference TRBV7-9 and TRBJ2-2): DTGVSQNPRHKITKRGQNVTFRCDPISEHNRLYWYRQTLGQGPEFLTYFQNEAQLEKSRLLSDRFSAERPKGSFSTLEIQRTEQGDSAMYLCASSLAPNTGELFFGEGSRLTVL.

The CDR3 nucleotides read TGTGCCAGCAGTGGGGGGCGCCTCCAGCCCCAGCATTTT. Translation: CASSGGRLQPQHF. The chain joins TRBV2 to TRBJ1-5; maybe TRBD1 (6 bases). The CDR3 is 13 residues long. Trimming took off 4 bases at V and 7 bases at J, with 11 bases between the two ends. Germline V CDR1 and CDR2: SNHLY, FYNNEI.

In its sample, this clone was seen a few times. The CDR3 DNA is TGTGCCAGCAGTCCCGGACTAGCGACCTACGAGCAGTACTTC. Encoded protein: CASSPGLATYEQYF. The chain couples TRBV27 to TRBJ2-7; 9 bases are shared with TRBD2. CDR3 size: 14 residues. Germline values: CDR1 MNHEY, CDR2 SMNVEV (reference sequence). The V segment lost 5 bases and the J segment 2 bases; nucleotides outside the gene matches: 4.

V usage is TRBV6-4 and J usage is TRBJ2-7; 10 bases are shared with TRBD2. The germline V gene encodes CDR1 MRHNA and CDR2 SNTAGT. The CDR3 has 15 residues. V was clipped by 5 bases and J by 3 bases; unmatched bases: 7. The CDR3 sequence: CASSPSGSGLYEQYF. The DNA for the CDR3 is TGTGCCAGCAGTCCTAGCGGGAGTGGACTCTACGAGCAGTACTTC.

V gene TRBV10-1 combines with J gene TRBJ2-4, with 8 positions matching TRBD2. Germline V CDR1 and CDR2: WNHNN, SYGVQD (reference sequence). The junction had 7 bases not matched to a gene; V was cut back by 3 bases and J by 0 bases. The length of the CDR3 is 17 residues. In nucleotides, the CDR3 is TGCGCCAGCAGTGACACTAGCGGACCATTAGCCAAAAACATTCAGTACTTC. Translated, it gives CASSDTSGPLAKNIQYF.

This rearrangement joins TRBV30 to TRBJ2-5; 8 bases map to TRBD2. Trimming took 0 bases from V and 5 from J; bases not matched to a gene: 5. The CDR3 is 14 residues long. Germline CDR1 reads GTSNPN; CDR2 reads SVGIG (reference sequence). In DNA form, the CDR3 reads TGTGCCTGGAGTGTAAGCGGGAGAGGTGAGACCCAGTACTTC. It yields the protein CAWSVSGRGETQYF.

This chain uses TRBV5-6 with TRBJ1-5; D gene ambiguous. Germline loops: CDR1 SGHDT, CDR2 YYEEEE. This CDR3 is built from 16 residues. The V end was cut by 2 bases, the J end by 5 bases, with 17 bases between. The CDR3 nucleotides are TGTGCCAGCAGCTTCTGGGCAGAGCAAAATTATCAGCCCCAGCATTTT. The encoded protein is CASSFWAEQNYQPQHF.

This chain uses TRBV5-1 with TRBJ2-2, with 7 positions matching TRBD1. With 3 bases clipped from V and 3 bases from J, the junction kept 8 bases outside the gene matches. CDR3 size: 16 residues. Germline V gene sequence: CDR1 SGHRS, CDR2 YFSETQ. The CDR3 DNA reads TGCGCCAGCAGCTCCGGACAGGACCCCGACACCGGGGAGCTGTTTTTT. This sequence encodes CASSSGQDPDTGELFF.

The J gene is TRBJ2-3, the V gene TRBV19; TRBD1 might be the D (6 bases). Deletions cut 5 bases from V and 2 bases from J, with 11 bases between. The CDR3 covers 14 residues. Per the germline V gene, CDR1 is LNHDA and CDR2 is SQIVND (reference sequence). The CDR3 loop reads CASSPGQTTDTQYF. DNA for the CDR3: TGTGCCAGTAGTCCCGGACAGACCACAGATACGCAGTATTTT. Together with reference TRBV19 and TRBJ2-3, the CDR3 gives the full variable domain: DGGITQSPKYLFRKEGQNVTLSCEQNLNHDAMYWYRQDPGQGLRLIYYSQIVNDFQKGDIAEGYSVSREKKESFPLTVTSAQKNPTAFYLCASSPGQTTDTQYFGPGTRLTVL.

The CDR3 sequence is CASSDQRGGLDEQFF. In DNA, the CDR3 is TGTGCCAGCAGTGACCAGCGGGGAGGGCTGGATGAGCAGTTCTTC. V usage is TRBV6-1 and J usage is TRBJ2-1; 7 bases are shared with TRBD2. Germline CDR1 and CDR2: MNHNS and SASEGT. V dropped 3 bases and J dropped 8; count of bases not matched to a gene: 10. The length of the CDR3 is 15 residues.

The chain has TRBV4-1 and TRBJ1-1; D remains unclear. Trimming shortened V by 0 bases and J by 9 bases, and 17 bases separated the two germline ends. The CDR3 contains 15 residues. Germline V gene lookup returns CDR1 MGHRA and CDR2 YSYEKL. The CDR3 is CASSQELPTKVKAFF. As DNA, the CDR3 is TGCGCCAGCAGCCAAGAATTACCGACTAAAGTTAAAGCTTTCTTT.

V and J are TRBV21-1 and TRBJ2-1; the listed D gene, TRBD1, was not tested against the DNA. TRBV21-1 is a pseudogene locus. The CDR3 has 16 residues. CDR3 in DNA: TGTGCCAGCAGCAAAGCTAACAGGGGCTCCTACAATGAGCAGTTCTTC. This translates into CASSKANRGSYNEQFF.

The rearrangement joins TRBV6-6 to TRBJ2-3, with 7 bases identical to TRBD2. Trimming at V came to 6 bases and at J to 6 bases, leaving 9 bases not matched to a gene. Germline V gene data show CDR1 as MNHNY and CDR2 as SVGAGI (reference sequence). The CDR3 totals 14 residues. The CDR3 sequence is CASSSFSGLDTQYF. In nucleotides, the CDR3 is TGTGCCAGCAGCTCTTTTAGCGGGCTGGATACGCAGTATTTT.

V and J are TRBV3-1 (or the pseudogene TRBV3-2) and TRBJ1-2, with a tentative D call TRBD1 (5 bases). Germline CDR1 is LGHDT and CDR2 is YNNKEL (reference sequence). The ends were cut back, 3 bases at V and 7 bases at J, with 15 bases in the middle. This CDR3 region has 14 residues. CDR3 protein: CASSQRQGSSGYTF. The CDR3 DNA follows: TGTGCCAGCAGCCAGAGGCAGGGCTCGAGTGGCTACACCTTC.

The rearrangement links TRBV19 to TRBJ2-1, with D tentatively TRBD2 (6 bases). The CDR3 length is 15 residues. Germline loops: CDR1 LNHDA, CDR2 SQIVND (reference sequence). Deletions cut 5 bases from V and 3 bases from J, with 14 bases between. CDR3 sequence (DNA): TGTGCCAGTAGTGCCGGGACTGCTAACTACAATGAGCAGTTCTTC. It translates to CASSAGTANYNEQFF.

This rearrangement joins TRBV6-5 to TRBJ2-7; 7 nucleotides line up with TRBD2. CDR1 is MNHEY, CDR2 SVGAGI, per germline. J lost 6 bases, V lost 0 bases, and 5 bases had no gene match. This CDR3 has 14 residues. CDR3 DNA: TGTGCCAGCAGTTACTCCCGGACTAGTAGCGAGCAGTACTTC. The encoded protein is CASSYSRTSSEQYF.

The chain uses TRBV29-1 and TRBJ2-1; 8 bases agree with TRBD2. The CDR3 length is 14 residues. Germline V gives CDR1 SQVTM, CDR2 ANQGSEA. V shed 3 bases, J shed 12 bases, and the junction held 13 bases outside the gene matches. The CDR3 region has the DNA TGCAGCGTTGACAGACTAGCGAGGGGTCTAGGGCAGTTCTTC. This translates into CSVDRLARGLGQFF.

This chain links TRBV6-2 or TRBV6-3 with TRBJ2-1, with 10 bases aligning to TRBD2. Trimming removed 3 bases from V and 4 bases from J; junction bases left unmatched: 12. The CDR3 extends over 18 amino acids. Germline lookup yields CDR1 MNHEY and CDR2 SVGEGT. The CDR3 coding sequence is TGTGCCAGCAGTTATGAGCGGGAGGGACCGTACGGATACAATGAGCAGTTCTTC. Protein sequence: CASSYEREGPYGYNEQFF.

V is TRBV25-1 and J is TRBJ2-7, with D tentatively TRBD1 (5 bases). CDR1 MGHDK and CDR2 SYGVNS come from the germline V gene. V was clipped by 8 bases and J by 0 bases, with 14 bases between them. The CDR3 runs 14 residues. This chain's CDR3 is CASAGQSPSYEQYF. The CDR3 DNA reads TGTGCCAGCGCCGGACAATCCCCCTCCTACGAGCAGTACTTC.

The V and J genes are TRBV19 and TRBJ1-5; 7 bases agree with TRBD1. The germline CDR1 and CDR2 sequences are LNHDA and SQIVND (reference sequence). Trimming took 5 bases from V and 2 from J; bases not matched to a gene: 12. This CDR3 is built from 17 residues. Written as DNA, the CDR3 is TGTGCCAGTAGTGTACGACAGGGCCTTAACGGCAATCAGCCCCAGCATTTT. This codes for CASSVRQGLNGNQPQHF.